Sequencing of this TCR beta chain was carried out in a study of cytomegalovirus exposure and HLA in healthy donors. Vbeta (60) and Jbeta (13) primers were used in the PCR. Sequencing used immunoSEQ multiplex PCR; TCRdb keeps in-frame clones, though not all of them. In all, the sample yields approximately 40,000 clones. From germline, CDR1 is SGHNT and CDR2 YENEEA. The CDR3 runs to 15 residues. Trimming removed 5 bases from V and 7 bases from J; junction bases left unmatched: 10. The rearrangement uses TRBV11-3 and TRBJ2-1, with 8 bases that match TRBD2. Sequencing was performed on PBMCs. The clonotype originates from a woman under 40 in good health and CMV-seronegative. The CDR3 region is CASSPRGRLANEQFF. The CDR3 DNA follows: TGTGCCAGCAGCCCCAGAGGGCGACTAGCGAATGAGCAGTTCTTC.